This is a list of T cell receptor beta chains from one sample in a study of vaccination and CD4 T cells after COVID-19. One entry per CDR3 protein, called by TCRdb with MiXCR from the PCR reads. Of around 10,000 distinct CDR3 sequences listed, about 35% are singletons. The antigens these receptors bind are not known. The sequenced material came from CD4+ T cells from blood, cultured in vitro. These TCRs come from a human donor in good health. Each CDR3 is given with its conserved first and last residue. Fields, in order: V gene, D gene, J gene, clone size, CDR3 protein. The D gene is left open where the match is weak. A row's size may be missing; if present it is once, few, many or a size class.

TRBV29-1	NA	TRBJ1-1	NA	CSVVPVNTEAFF
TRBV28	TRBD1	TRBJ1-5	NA	CASSFPDRDPYSNQPQHF
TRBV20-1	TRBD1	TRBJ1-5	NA	CSARRGTGTAENQPQHF
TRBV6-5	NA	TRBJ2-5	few	CASSYFPVVGETQYF
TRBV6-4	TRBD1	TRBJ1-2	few	CASKTTGVRPYYGYTF
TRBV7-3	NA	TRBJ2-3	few	CASSLTLLGVGHTQYF
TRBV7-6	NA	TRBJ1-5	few	CASSSNSLNQPQHF
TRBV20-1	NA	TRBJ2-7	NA	CSATRLGPVEQYF
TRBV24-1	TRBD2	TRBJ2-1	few	CATSDRRSGRPNEQFF
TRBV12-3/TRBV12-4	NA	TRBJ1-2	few	CASSRWDVGGYTF
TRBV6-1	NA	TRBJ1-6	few	CASSEVGGGNSPLHF
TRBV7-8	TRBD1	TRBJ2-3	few	CASNLWGQGNTDTQYF
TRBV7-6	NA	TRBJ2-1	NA	CASSVVRRSSPLISGNEQFF
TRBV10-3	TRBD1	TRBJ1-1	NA	CAISEDVPRQGVAFF
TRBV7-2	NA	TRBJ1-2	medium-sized	CASSLVSSAGGGGGYTF
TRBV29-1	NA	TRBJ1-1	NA	CSVYRWQATNTEAFF
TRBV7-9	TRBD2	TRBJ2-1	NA	CASSLASGLAGGRGEQFF
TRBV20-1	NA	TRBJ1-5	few	CSAREWAANPSNQPQHF
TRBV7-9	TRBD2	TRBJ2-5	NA	CASSPLGGREETQYF
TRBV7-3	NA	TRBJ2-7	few	CASSPHRDSYEQYF
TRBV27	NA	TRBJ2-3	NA	CASSLRDIDTQYF
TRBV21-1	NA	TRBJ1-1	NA	CASSKRALGANTEAFF
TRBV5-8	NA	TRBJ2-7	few	CASSLIGVTYEQYF
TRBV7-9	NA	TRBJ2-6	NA	CASSLLEIAGANVLTF
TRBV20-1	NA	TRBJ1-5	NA	CSTHPALDQPQHF
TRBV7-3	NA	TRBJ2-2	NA	CASSLTTTTGELFF
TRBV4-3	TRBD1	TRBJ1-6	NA	CASSLFPPGQGNSPLHF
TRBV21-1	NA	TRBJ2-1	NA	CASSKRRGEQFF
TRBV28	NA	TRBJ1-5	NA	CASIKKAVNQPQHF
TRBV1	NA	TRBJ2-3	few	CTSSQDWRTTDTQYF
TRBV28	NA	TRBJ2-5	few	CASSPTVQETQYF
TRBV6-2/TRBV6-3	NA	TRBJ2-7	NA	CASSYLGVDEQYF
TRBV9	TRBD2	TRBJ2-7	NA	CASSVGTSGVPGQYF
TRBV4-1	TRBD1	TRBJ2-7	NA	CASSRMDRGDYEQYF
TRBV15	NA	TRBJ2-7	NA	CATSRDVSYEQYF
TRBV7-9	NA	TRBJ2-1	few	CASSPDQFF
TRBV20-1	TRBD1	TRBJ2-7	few	CSAGTGWSEQYF
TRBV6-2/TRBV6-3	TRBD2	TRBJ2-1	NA	CASTTRASGRWVQFF
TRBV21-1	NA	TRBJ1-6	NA	CASSVGDRASPLHF
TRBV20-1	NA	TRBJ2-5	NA	CSARVRVDQYF
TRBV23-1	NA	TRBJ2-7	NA	CASSPPIGALKRYEQYF
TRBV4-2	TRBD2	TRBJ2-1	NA	CASSHPPGLADNEQFF
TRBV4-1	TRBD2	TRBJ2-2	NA	CASSQTLAGLSHGELFF
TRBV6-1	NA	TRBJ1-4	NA	CASSDSGANEKLFF
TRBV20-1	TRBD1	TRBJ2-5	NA	CSAIDRGQETQYF
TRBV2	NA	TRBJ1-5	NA	CASTPGPLIGPQHF
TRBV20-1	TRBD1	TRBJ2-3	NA	CSAYAGTGGFRTDTQYF
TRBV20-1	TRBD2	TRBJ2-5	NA	CSARSGLAGAVVETQYF
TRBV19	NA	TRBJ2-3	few	CASSIDPGANTQYF
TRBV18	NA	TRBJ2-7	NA	CASSRPTSLSYEQYF
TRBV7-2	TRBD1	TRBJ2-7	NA	CASSLIGGTGESEQYF